Below are 3 T cell receptor beta chains sequenced from a single sample in a study of blood T cell repertoires in COVID-19. Method: immunoSEQ multiplex PCR; TCRdb's copy keeps in-frame clones and lacks some. In the table there are 250,000 or so clones, 86% of which are singletons. Specimen: PBMCs or T cells enriched from blood (not recorded which). All receptors come from a woman aged 18 to 35 who had recovered from COVID-19.

The CDR3 bases are TGTGCCACCAGTGATTTCATCGGGGGACCCGGGGCGGGAGGGCGACGAGAGACCCAGTACTTC. It translates to CATSDFIGGPGAGGRRETQYF. The rearrangement uses TRBV24-1 and TRBJ2-5, with 9 bases lining up with TRBD2. Germline V gene sequence: CDR1 KGHDR, CDR2 SFDVKD. V dropped 1 base and J dropped 4; count of bases not matched to a gene: 21. This CDR3 region has 21 residues.

CDR3 nucleotide sequence: TGTGCCAGCAGTTTAGATAGCTATGAGCAGTTCTTC. It is translated as CASSLDSYEQFF. The chain recombines TRBV12-3 or TRBV12-4 with TRBJ2-1, with no clear D. Trimming shortened V by 1 base and J by 8 bases, and 6 bases separated the two germline ends. This CDR3 has 12 amino acids.

This clone appeared a few times. The gene calls are TRBV5-4 and TRBJ1-3; D is perhaps TRBD1 (5 bases). V was cut by 4 bases and J by 1 base, with 9 bases left in between. Looked up from germline, CDR1 is SGHNT and CDR2 is YYREEE (reference sequence). The CDR3 loop spans 14 amino acids. DNA for the CDR3: TGTGCCAGCAGCGGCCCAGGGTCTGGAAACACCATATATTTT. It specifies CASSGPGSGNTIYF.